The 5 T cell receptor beta chains below were found in one sample sequenced in a study of T cells after somatic rescue of genetic block (TCRdb year 2020). The library was produced with the immunoSEQ multiplex PCR assay. TCRdb provides this immuneACCESS table in a form limited to in-frame rearrangements. Some clones are lacking; in checked studies, under half of them reflect an unresolved V gene, and why the rest are absent is not known. The table for this sample lists 67,000 or so clones; about nine tenths of them were counted only once. 2.5% to 3% of the sample is taken by the ten largest. The specimen was peripheral blood mononuclear cells (PBMCs). These receptors originate from a man between 25 and 39 years old.

The rearrangement uses TRBV7-9 and TRBJ2-7, with D possibly matching TRBD1 (6 bases). Germline-derived CDR1 and CDR2 are SEHNR and FQNEAQ (reference sequence). V lost 3 bases and J 6 bases, leaving 15 bases between the germline ends. The CDR3 totals 14 residues. The CDR3 nucleotides are TGTGCCAGCAGCTTTGGGAACAGGGTAAGCGAGCAGTACTTC. Translated, it gives CASSFGNRVSEQYF.

The genes are TRBV18 and TRBJ2-7; 8 bases agree with TRBD1. The CDR3 length is 12 residues. J was trimmed by 4 bases and V by 4 bases; bases with no gene match: 0. Germline values: CDR1 KGHSH, CDR2 LQKENI. The CDR3 spells CASSRQGYEQYF. CDR3 DNA: TGTGCCAGCTCACGACAGGGGTACGAGCAGTACTTC.

The rearrangement links TRBV19 to TRBJ1-5; 7 bases map to TRBD1. This CDR3 is 15 amino acids long. Trimming cost V 4 bases and J 0 bases; bases outside gene matches: 3. The germline V gene encodes CDR1 LNHDA and CDR2 SQIVND (reference sequence). This CDR3 is CASSTGQLSNQPQHF. DNA for the CDR3: TGTGCCAGTAGTACGGGACAGCTTAGCAATCAGCCCCAGCATTTT.

The J gene is TRBJ1-2, the V gene TRBV20-1, with a possible D match to TRBD1 (6 bases). Trimming removed 3 bases from V and 8 bases from J, with 10 bases in between. Germline V gene lookup returns CDR1 DFQATT and CDR2 SNEGSKA (reference sequence). This CDR3 is built from 11 residues. CDR3 sequence: CSASWGAGYTF. CDR3 in DNA: TGCAGTGCTAGTTGGGGGGCCGGCTACACCTTC.

The rearrangement joins TRBV5-1 to TRBJ2-1, with 14 bases aligning to TRBD2. Germline V lookup: CDR1 SGHRS, CDR2 YFSETQ. The CDR3 length is 18 residues. V shed 2 bases and J 3 bases; nucleotides not matched to a gene: 7. The CDR3 is CASSFRGTSGSIYNEQFF. The CDR3 DNA reads as TGCGCCAGCAGCTTTCGGGGGACTAGCGGGAGTATCTACAATGAGCAGTTCTTC.